The next 14 T cell receptor beta chains were all read from a single sample in a study of blood T cell repertoires in COVID-19 (TCRdb year 2020). The library was prepared using the immunoSEQ multiplex PCR assay. TCRdb retrieved this table from immuneACCESS and kept in-frame rearrangements only. Not all clones are present; in checked studies, unresolved V genes account for under half, and no reason is known for the remainder. For this sample there are approximately 140,000 clones; roughly 80% appear just once. Under 1.5% of the sample is held by the ten biggest clonotypes. Input material: peripheral blood. These receptor sequences come from a man in his 60s with acute or convalescent COVID-19.

The V call is TRBV12-2, the J call TRBJ2-5; the table's D call TRBD2 went unverified against the DNA. TRBV12-2 is a known pseudogene. The CDR3 consists of 13 residues. CDR3: CASRLANGGRVYF. The DNA for the CDR3 is TGTGCAAGTCGCTTAGCAAATGGCGGGAGGGTATACTTC.

V is TRBV12-3 or TRBV12-4 and J is TRBJ2-1; 7 bases agree with TRBD1. The CDR3 spans 13 residues. Trimming took 7 bases from V and 6 from J; bases not matched to a gene: 6. CDR3 nucleotides: TGTGCCAGCATCCCCAGGGGGAGCAATGAGCAGTTCTTC. Protein product: CASIPRGSNEQFF.

This chain uses TRBV19 with TRBJ1-5; 9 nucleotides agree with TRBD1. Germline-derived CDR1 and CDR2 are LNHDA and SQIVND (reference sequence). Trimming removed 10 bases from V and 0 bases from J; junction bases left unmatched: 10. This CDR3 region has 16 residues. In DNA form, the CDR3 reads TGTGCCACCAAGAGAGGGGACAGGGCTAGCAATCAGCCCCAGCATTTT. It specifies CATKRGDRASNQPQHF.

V and J are TRBV3-1 (or the pseudogene TRBV3-2) and TRBJ2-4, with a possible D match to TRBD2 (6 bases). Germline CDR1 is LGHDT and CDR2 is YNNKEL (reference sequence). The CDR3 contains 16 residues. Trimming shortened V by 4 bases and J by 0 bases, and 13 bases separated the two germline ends. The CDR3 spells CASSPWRGVAKNIQYF. The CDR3 region has the DNA TGTGCCAGCAGCCCCTGGCGGGGAGTAGCCAAAAACATTCAGTACTTC.

This chain uses TRBV10-3 with TRBJ1-3; 7 bases line up with TRBD1. Germline assignment: CDR1 ENHRY and CDR2 SYGVKD. After removal of 6 bases from V and 0 bases from J, the junction contained 5 bases not matched to a gene. This CDR3 contains 15 residues. This CDR3 reads CAIRPTGNSGNTIYF. CDR3 coding DNA: TGTGCCATCAGACCGACAGGGAACTCTGGAAACACCATATATTTT.

In its sample, this clone was seen a few times. The V and J genes are TRBV19 and TRBJ2-4, with D unresolved. The CDR3 sequence is 15 residues long. The V end was cut by 5 bases, the J end by 6 bases, with 17 bases between. Germline-derived CDR1 and CDR2 are LNHDA and SQIVND (reference sequence). CDR3 nucleotide sequence: TGTGCCAGTAGTCTTCGCGCTTCAAATCCAAACATTCAGTACTTC. Translating it yields CASSLRASNPNIQYF. Using reference TRBV19 and TRBJ2-4 for the parts outside the CDR3, the full variable domain is DGGITQSPKYLFRKEGQNVTLSCEQNLNHDAMYWYRQDPGQGLRLIYYSQIVNDFQKGDIAEGYSVSREKKESFPLTVTSAQKNPTAFYLCASSLRASNPNIQYFGAGTRLSVL.

The chain uses TRBV5-1 and TRBJ1-4; perhaps TRBD1 as D (5 bases). CDR1 and CDR2 (germline): SGHRS, YFSETQ. The CDR3 has 14 residues. Trimming cost V 1 base and J 3 bases, with 7 bases left between them. CDR3 region: CASSLTGANEKLFF. CDR3 nucleotide sequence: TGCGCCAGCAGCTTGACGGGGGCTAATGAAAAACTGTTTTTT.

The chain is built from TRBV19 and TRBJ2-5; 8 bases agree with TRBD1. CDR1 is LNHDA and CDR2 is SQIVND in the germline V gene (reference sequence). CDR3 length equals 12 residues. J lost 3 bases, V lost 10 bases, and 4 bases had no gene match. In DNA form, the CDR3 reads TGTGCCACAGGGACAGGAGAAGAGACCCAGTACTTC. It is translated as CATGTGEETQYF.

The count of this clone is one. The rearrangement joins TRBV24-1 to TRBJ1-5, with 10 bases aligning to TRBD1. Germline-derived CDR1 and CDR2 are KGHDR and SFDVKD. V shed 4 bases and J 15 bases; nucleotides not matched to a gene: 11. CDR3 length: 14 residues. The CDR3 loop is CATSDRQGQGPLHF. In nucleotides, the CDR3 is TGTGCCACCAGTGACCGCCAGGGACAGGGGCCTCTGCATTTT.

The chain carries TRBV7-8 and TRBJ2-7; 12 nucleotides agree with TRBD1. V trimming: 4 bases; J trimming: 5 bases; junction bases outside the gene matches: 6. This CDR3 region has 15 residues. Germline V gene lookup returns CDR1 SGHVS and CDR2 FQNEAQ. For the CDR3, the DNA is TGTGCCAGCAGCTCACCCGGGACAGGGGGCAACGAGCAGTACTTC. Amino acids: CASSSPGTGGNEQYF.

V and J are TRBV2 and TRBJ2-7; D call uncertain. Deletions cut 8 bases from V and 7 bases from J, with 18 bases between. The CDR3 totals 13 residues. Germline loops: CDR1 SNHLY, CDR2 FYNNEI. CDR3 nucleotides: TGTGCCAGCTCTTCCGGGTCCGTGAGTGAGCAGTACTTC. Translating gives CASSSGSVSEQYF.

The chain joins TRBV7-9 to TRBJ2-2; D may be TRBD2 (5 bases). The V gene's germline CDR1 is SEHNR and CDR2 FQNEAQ (reference sequence). CDR3 length equals 16 residues. Deletions cut 5 bases from V and 5 bases from J, with 18 bases between. Here the CDR3 DNA reads TGTGCCAGCAGCACCACCGGCGGGTTGAGGACCGGGGAGCTGTTTTTT. Translating gives CASSTTGGLRTGELFF.

The rearrangement uses TRBV4-1 and TRBJ2-3, with 8 nucleotides matching TRBD2. This CDR3 has 14 residues. Germline loops: CDR1 MGHRA, CDR2 YSYEKL. J gave up 4 bases and V 0 bases, and 0 bases lay outside the gene matches. In nucleotides, the CDR3 is TGCGCCAGCAGCCAAGAACTAGCGGCAGATACGCAGTATTTT. The encoded protein is CASSQELAADTQYF.

The chain couples TRBV9 to TRBJ1-5; 8 bases fit TRBD1. This CDR3 is built from 14 residues. V dropped 1 base and J dropped 6; count of bases not matched to a gene: 3. Per the germline V gene, CDR1 is SGDLS and CDR2 is YYNGEE. The CDR3 region is CASSVSGQGQPQHF. In nucleotides, the CDR3 is TGTGCCAGCAGCGTATCCGGACAGGGTCAGCCCCAGCATTTT.